The 22 T cell receptor beta chains presented below share a single source sample, sequenced in a study of T-cell reconstitution after alpha-beta-depleted transplantation in children listed by TCRdb under 2016. Receptors were amplified or captured by PCR. Reads for this sample came from an Illumina HiSeq 2500. Molecular barcoding was employed in the preparation of TCR libraries, with unique molecular identifiers being used to normalize TCRbeta repertoire quantification. TCRdb handled the public reads itself, with Q25 trimming in fastp and clone calling in MiXCR, and kept productive beta chains. Rows with one shared CDR3 protein collapse into an entry with the most common genes and DNA. A total of about 370,000 distinct CDR3 sequences appear in this sample, roughly 22% of them only once. The top ten constitute 3% to 4% of the sample. The sample here was PBMCs from the stem cell graft donor, taken from the stem cell graft. The source is a human donor who donated a stem cell graft to a child with acute myeloid leukemia.

In its sample, this clonotype was seen many times. The chain has TRBV29-1 and TRBJ2-7; 9 positions agree with TRBD2. Germline CDR1 and CDR2: SQVTM and ANQGSEA. V lost 3 bases and J lost 3; bases outside the gene matches: 0. The CDR3 totals 12 residues. The CDR3, as DNA: TGCAGCGTTGATAGCGGGAGCTACGAGCAGTACTTC. Amino acid sequence: CSVDSGSYEQYF.

This clonotype was picked up a small number of times. The chain combines TRBV6-1 with TRBJ1-1; 9 bases map to TRBD1. Trimming cost V 6 bases and J 7 bases; bases outside gene matches: 6. The CDR3 is 13 residues long. Germline lookup yields CDR1 MNHNS and CDR2 SASEGT. The chain's CDR3 is CASSPDRGGEAFF. CDR3 nucleotide sequence: TGTGCCAGCAGCCCGGACAGGGGCGGTGAAGCTTTCTTT.

This clonotype was seen ten or more times. V gene TRBV29-1 combines with J gene TRBJ1-1; D is unclear. Germline V gene sequence: CDR1 SQVTM, CDR2 ANQGSEA. This CDR3 contains 13 residues. The V end was cut by 0 bases, the J end by 6 bases, with 11 bases between. The CDR3 sequence is CSVEESGWAEAFF. The CDR3 DNA reads TGCAGCGTTGAAGAGTCGGGATGGGCTGAAGCTTTCTTT.

This clonotype was seen more than once but under ten times. This chain uses TRBV11-2 with TRBJ2-7, with 11 bases identical to TRBD2. There are 15 residues in the CDR3. V was clipped by 0 bases and J by 2 bases; unmatched bases: 0. The V gene's germline CDR1 is SGHAT and CDR2 FQNNGV. CDR3 residues: CASSLELAGAYEQYF. The CDR3, as DNA: TGTGCCAGCAGCTTAGAACTAGCGGGAGCCTACGAGCAGTACTTC. Drawing the rest from reference TRBV11-2 and TRBJ2-7, the complete variable domain is EAGVAQSPRYKIIEKRQSVAFWCNPISGHATLYWYQQILGQGPKLLIQFQNNGVVDDSQLPKDRFSAERLKGVDSTLKIQPAKLEDSAVYLCASSLELAGAYEQYFGPGTRLTVT.

The V and J genes are TRBV2 and TRBJ2-7; 10 bases are a match to TRBD1. Trimming at V came to 5 bases and at J to 0 bases, leaving 4 bases not matched to a gene. The CDR3 contains 15 residues. In germline, CDR1 is SNHLY, CDR2 FYNNEI. The CDR3 loop reads CASSNGQGVSYEQYF. The DNA for the CDR3 is TGTGCCAGCAGTAACGGACAGGGGGTCTCCTACGAGCAGTACTTC.

This clonotype was detected many times. The rearrangement uses TRBV20-1 and TRBJ1-1; tentatively, D is TRBD1 (5 bases). CDR1 DFQATT and CDR2 SNEGSKA come from the germline V gene (reference sequence). The V end was cut by 7 bases, the J end by 4 bases, with 13 bases between. CDR3 length: 12 residues. CDR3 region: CSGGTPSTEAFF. CDR3 in DNA: TGCAGTGGCGGGACGCCGAGCACTGAAGCTTTCTTT.

V and J are TRBV12-3 or TRBV12-4 and TRBJ2-3, with 13 bases lining up with TRBD2. The CDR3 runs 15 residues. V dropped 5 bases and J dropped 4; count of bases not matched to a gene: 3. CDR3 amino acids: CASSKTSGRPDTQYF. Here the CDR3 DNA reads TGTGCCAGCAGTAAGACTAGCGGGAGGCCAGATACGCAGTATTTT.

J is TRBJ2-1 and V is TRBV7-9, with TRBD2 matching 8 bases. The V gene's germline CDR1 is SEHNR and CDR2 FQNEAQ (reference sequence). The CDR3 spans 12 residues. Trimming removed 8 bases from V and 8 bases from J; junction bases left unmatched: 5. The CDR3 protein is CASRTSTYEQFF. The CDR3 DNA sequence: TGTGCCAGCCGGACTAGCACGTATGAGCAGTTCTTC.

The genes are TRBV11-1 and TRBJ2-3; 14 bases line up with TRBD2. CDR1 is SGHAT, CDR2 FQDESV, per germline (reference sequence). The V and J ends lost 2 bases and 5 bases, in that order; junction bases with no gene match: 12. The CDR3 consists of 19 residues. CDR3 nucleotide sequence: TGTGCCAGCAGCTTAAAGCTCCTGACTAGCGGGAGGGCCGTAGATACGCAGTATTTT. Protein: CASSLKLLTSGRAVDTQYF. Complete variable domain (other parts from reference TRBV11-1 and TRBJ2-3): EAEVAQSPRYKITEKSQAVAFWCDPISGHATLYWYRQILGQGPELLVQFQDESVVDDSQLPKDRFSAERLKGVDSTLKIQPAELGDSAMYLCASSLKLLTSGRAVDTQYFGPGTRLTVL.

This chain connects TRBV28 to TRBJ2-2, with 8 bases matching TRBD2. Germline trimming cut 7 bases from V and 3 bases from J; bases unmatched to any gene: 7. Germline assignment: CDR1 MDHEN and CDR2 SYDVKM. The CDR3 sequence is 15 residues long. The CDR3 nucleotides are TGTGCCAGCAAAGCACCGGGACTAGACACCGGGGAGCTGTTTTTT. This sequence encodes CASKAPGLDTGELFF.

This clonotype was detected many times. This chain connects TRBV20-1 to TRBJ2-7, with TRBD2 identical over 10 bases. The CDR3 is made up of 14 amino acids. Germline values: CDR1 DFQATT, CDR2 SNEGSKA (reference sequence). Germline trimming cut 6 bases from V and 2 bases from J; bases unmatched to any gene: 7. CDR3 in amino acids: CSAPGLANTYEQYF. CDR3 sequence (DNA): TGCAGTGCCCCGGGACTAGCGAACACCTACGAGCAGTACTTC.

This clonotype has just a few counts. The chain links TRBV29-1 to TRBJ1-1, with TRBD1 as a possible D gene (6 bases). Trimming removed 7 bases from V and 8 bases from J, with 14 bases in between. The CDR3 has 11 residues. The germline gives CDR1 SQVTM, CDR2 ANQGSEA. This chain's CDR3 is CSARTVGEAFF. The CDR3 DNA reads TGCAGCGCCCGGACAGTGGGCGAAGCTTTCTTT.

This sequence joins TRBV7-9 and TRBJ1-5; D call uncertain. The V and J ends lost 0 bases and 0 bases respectively, with 9 bases between them. The V gene's germline CDR1 is SEHNR and CDR2 FQNEAQ (reference sequence). The CDR3 totals 16 residues. CDR3: CASSLAGSYSNQPQHF. Here the CDR3 DNA reads TGTGCCAGCAGCTTAGCCGGTTCCTATAGCAATCAGCCCCAGCATTTT.

Only a few counts were recorded for this clonotype. The rearrangement links TRBV4-2 to TRBJ1-5; D unclear. The germline V and J ends were trimmed by 1 base and 0 bases, with 10 bases remaining between them. The V gene's germline CDR1 is LGHNA and CDR2 YNFKEQ. The CDR3 spans 16 residues. The CDR3 reads CASSQGAGNSNQPQHF. In DNA form, the CDR3 reads TGTGCCAGCAGCCAAGGAGCTGGGAATAGCAATCAGCCCCAGCATTTT.

There are many counts of this clonotype. The chain is built from TRBV20-1 and TRBJ1-1; the D gene is possibly TRBD1 (5 bases). V lost 5 bases, J lost 0 bases, and 7 bases lay in between. The CDR3 sequence is 12 residues long. Germline assignment: CDR1 DFQATT and CDR2 SNEGSKA (reference sequence). The CDR3: CSAGAVNTEAFF. In DNA form, the CDR3 reads TGCAGTGCTGGGGCGGTGAACACTGAAGCTTTCTTT.

This clonotype was seen a handful of times. The chain couples TRBV20-1 to TRBJ2-5; no reliable D call. Germline V CDR1 and CDR2: DFQATT, SNEGSKA (reference sequence). V lost 2 bases and J 5 bases, leaving 15 bases between the germline ends. This CDR3 has 14 amino acids. In DNA form, the CDR3 reads TGCAGTGCTAGACGAACGGACGTCCCGGAGACCCAGTACTTC. This encodes CSARRTDVPETQYF.

The rearrangement links TRBV12-3 or TRBV12-4 to TRBJ2-7; 12 nucleotides match TRBD2. The CDR3 runs 16 residues. Trimming took 5 bases from V and 6 from J; bases not matched to a gene: 11. CDR3 residues: CASSPIRLAGVSEQYF. In DNA form, the CDR3 reads TGTGCCAGCAGTCCTATAAGACTAGCGGGAGTGAGCGAGCAGTACTTC.

This clonotype was recorded a few times. The V call is TRBV20-1, the J call TRBJ2-1, with TRBD2 matching over 9 bases. Germline V CDR1 and CDR2: DFQATT, SNEGSKA (reference sequence). With 0 bases clipped from V and 8 bases from J, the junction kept 5 bases outside the gene matches. The CDR3 sequence is 14 residues long. The CDR3 DNA follows: TGCAGTGCTAGAGATCTTATAGCGGGAGATGAGCAGTTCTTC. It encodes CSARDLIAGDEQFF.

This clonotype has more than one count but fewer than ten. The V gene is TRBV11-3, the J gene TRBJ2-6; D gene unclear. With 5 bases removed from V and 0 bases from J, the gap between germline ends came to 8 bases. This CDR3 is 15 amino acids long. The germline CDR1 and CDR2 sequences are SGHNT and YENEEA. The CDR3 reads CASSETTSGANVLTF. Here the CDR3 DNA reads TGTGCCAGCAGCGAAACGACCTCTGGGGCCAACGTCCTGACTTTC.

The CDR3 spells CASSLDSLTSYEQYF. In DNA, the CDR3 is TGCGCCAGCAGCTTGGACAGTTTAACCTCCTACGAGCAGTACTTC. The chain couples TRBV5-1 to TRBJ2-7; D gene uncertain. Germline-derived CDR1 and CDR2 are SGHRS and YFSETQ. V lost 0 bases, J lost 0 bases, and 10 bases lay in between. The CDR3 loop spans 15 amino acids.

Only a few counts were recorded for this clonotype. The V gene is TRBV18, the J gene TRBJ2-3; D assignment may be TRBD1 or TRBD2 (5 bases each). Germline values: CDR1 KGHSH, CDR2 LQKENI. CDR3 size: 17 residues. V lost 2 bases to trimming and J lost 1 base, with 16 bases between them. CDR3: CASSPGLTGRGTDTQYF. CDR3 nucleotide sequence: TGTGCCAGCTCACCAGGTTTAACGGGACGGGGCACAGATACGCAGTATTTT.

This clonotype was seen a few times. The chain uses TRBV24-1 and TRBJ1-5; D is uncertain. From germline, CDR1 is KGHDR and CDR2 SFDVKD. This CDR3 is built from 14 residues. V gave up 7 bases and J gave up 0 bases, with 9 bases separating them. CDR3 protein: CATSGPNSNQPQHF. CDR3 in DNA: TGTGCCACCAGCGGACCCAATAGCAATCAGCCCCAGCATTTT.